This T cell receptor beta chain was retrieved from a study of cytomegalovirus exposure and HLA in healthy donors. The overall study: In a later analysis, the 100 to 150 validation repertoires were reported to have used the same platform as the roughly 670 first-cohort repertoires. Study outcomes and limitations: Subsequent analysis showed first-cohort TCR clusters tending to co-occur in more than 90 validation repertoires. Researchers catalogued approximately 170 TCR beta chains as cytomegalovirus-associated. In vitro confirmation showed a few CMV-associated chains to be CMV antigen specific.

Produced via immunoSEQ multiplex PCR; TCRdb's table is partial and in-frame only. The repertoire consists of 100,000 to 120,000 clones, with around 89% occurring once and the leading ten covering 1.4%. CDR1 GTSNPN and CDR2 SVGIG come from the germline V gene (reference sequence). V was pared by 0 bases and J by 2 bases, with 6 bases of the junction left unmatched. The CDR3 contains 16 residues. About this clone: The antigen is not known.

The chain links TRBV30 to TRBJ1-2, with TRBD1 identical over 10 bases. Material: PBMCs. The clonotype originates from a woman in her twenties or thirties in good health and CMV-seropositive. CDR3 region: CAWSVPGTGANYGYTF. CDR3 nucleotide sequence: TGTGCCTGGAGTGTACCCGGGACAGGGGCAAACTATGGCTACACCTTC.